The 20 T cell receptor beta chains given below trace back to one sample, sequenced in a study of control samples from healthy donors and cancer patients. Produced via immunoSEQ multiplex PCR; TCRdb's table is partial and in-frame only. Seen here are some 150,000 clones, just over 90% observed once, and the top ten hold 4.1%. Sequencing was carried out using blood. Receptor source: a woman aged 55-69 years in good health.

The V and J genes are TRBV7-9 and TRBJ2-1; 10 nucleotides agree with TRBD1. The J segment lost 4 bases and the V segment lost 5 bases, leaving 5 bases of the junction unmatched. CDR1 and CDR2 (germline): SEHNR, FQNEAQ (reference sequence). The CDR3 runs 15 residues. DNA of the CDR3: TGTGCCAGCAGCCTGGGACAGGGGACGTACAATGAGCAGTTCTTC. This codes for CASSLGQGTYNEQFF.

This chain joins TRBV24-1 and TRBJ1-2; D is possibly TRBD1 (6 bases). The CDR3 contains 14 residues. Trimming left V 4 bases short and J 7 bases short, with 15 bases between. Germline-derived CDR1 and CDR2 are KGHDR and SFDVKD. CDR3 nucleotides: TGTGCCACCAGTGAGGGCGGAGGGGGATGTGGCTACACCTTC. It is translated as CATSEGGGGCGYTF.

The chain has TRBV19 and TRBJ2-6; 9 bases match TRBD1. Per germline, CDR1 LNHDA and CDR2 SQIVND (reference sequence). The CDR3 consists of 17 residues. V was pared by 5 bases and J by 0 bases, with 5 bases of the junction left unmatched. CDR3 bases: TGTGCCAGTAGTCCGGGACAGGGTCTCTCTGGGGCCAACGTCCTGACTTTC. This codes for CASSPGQGLSGANVLTF.

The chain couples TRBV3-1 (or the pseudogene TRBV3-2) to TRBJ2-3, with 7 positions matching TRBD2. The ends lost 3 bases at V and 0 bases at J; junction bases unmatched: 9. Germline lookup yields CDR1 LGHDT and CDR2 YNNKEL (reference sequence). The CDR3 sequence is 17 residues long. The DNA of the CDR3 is TGTGCCAGCAGCCAGAGACGGGGAGGGATAAGCACAGATACGCAGTATTTT. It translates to CASSQRRGGISTDTQYF.

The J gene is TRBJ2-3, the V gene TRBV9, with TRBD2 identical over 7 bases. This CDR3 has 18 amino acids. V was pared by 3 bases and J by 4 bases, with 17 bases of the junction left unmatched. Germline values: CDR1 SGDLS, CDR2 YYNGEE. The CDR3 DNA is TGTGCCAGCAGCGGGGGGGGTACTCTCGCGGGCTCCCCAGATACGCAGTATTTT. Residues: CASSGGGTLAGSPDTQYF.

In DNA form, the CDR3 reads TGTGCCTGGAGTGCGGAGACCGGCAATCAGCCCCAGCATTTT. It specifies CAWSAETGNQPQHF. The genes are TRBV30 and TRBJ1-5; D remains ambiguous. V was clipped by 1 base and J by 2 bases, with 9 bases between them. The CDR3 is 14 amino acids. CDR1 is GTSNPN and CDR2 is SVGIG in the germline V gene (reference sequence).

CDR3 in DNA: TGTGCCAGCAGCCAGCAGGGGATTTCCTACGAGCAGTACTTC. This gives the protein CASSQQGISYEQYF. V gene TRBV3-1 (or the pseudogene TRBV3-2) combines with J gene TRBJ2-7, with a tentative D call TRBD1 (6 bases). Germline values: CDR1 LGHDT, CDR2 YNNKEL (reference sequence). This CDR3 comprises 14 residues. V was pared by 3 bases and J by 1 base, with 10 bases between.

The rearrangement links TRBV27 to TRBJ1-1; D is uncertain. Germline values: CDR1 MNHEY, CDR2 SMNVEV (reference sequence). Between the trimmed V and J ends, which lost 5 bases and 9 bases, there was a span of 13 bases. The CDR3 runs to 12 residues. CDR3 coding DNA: TGTGCCAGCAGTACCAATACCGGGAAAGCTTTCTTT. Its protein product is CASSTNTGKAFF.

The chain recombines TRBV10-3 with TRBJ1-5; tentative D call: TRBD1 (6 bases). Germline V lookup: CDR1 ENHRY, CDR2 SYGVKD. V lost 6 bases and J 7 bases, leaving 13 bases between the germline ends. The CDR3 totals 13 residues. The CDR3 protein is CAIRENRDQPQHF. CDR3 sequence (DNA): TGTGCCATCAGGGAAAACAGGGACCAGCCCCAGCATTTT.

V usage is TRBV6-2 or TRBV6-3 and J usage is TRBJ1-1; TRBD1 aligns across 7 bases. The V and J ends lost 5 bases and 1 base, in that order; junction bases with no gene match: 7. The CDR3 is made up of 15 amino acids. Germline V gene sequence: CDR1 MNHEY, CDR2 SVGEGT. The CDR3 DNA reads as TGTGCCAGCAGTCAAGATCGGGACAGGAACACTGAAGCTTTCTTT. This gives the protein CASSQDRDRNTEAFF.

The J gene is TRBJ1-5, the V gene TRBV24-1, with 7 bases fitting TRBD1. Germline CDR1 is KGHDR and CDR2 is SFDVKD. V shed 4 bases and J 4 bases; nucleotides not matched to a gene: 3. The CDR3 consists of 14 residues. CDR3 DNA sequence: TGTGCCACCAGTGAGGGGGGACAGAATCAGCCCCAGCATTTT. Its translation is CATSEGGQNQPQHF.

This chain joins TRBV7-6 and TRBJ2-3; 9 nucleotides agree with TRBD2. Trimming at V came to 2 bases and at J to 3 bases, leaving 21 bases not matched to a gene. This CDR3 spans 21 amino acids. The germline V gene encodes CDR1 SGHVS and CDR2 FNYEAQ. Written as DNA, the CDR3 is TGTGCCAGCAGCTTACCGGTAGGGCGGGGGGGCCTAGAAAGACAGACAGATACGCAGTATTTT. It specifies CASSLPVGRGGLERQTDTQYF.

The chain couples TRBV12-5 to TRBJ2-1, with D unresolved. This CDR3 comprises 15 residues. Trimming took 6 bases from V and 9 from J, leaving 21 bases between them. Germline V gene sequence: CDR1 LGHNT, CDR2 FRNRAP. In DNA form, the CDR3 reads TGTGCTAGTGGCCTCGGATGGATGGGCCCGGGTGAGCAGTTCTTC. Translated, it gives CASGLGWMGPGEQFF.

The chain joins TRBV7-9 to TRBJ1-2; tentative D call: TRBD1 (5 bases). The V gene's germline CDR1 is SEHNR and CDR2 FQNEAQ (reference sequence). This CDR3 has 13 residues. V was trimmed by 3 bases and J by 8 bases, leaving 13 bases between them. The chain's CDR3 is CASSFIQGKGYTF. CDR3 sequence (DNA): TGTGCCAGCAGCTTTATTCAGGGAAAAGGCTACACCTTC.

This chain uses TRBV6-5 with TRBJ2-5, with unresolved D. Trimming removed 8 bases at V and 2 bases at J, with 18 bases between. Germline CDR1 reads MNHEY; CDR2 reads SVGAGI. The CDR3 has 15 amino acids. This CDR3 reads CASRDILSPQETQYF. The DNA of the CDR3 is TGTGCCAGCCGAGACATTCTGTCCCCTCAAGAGACCCAGTACTTC.

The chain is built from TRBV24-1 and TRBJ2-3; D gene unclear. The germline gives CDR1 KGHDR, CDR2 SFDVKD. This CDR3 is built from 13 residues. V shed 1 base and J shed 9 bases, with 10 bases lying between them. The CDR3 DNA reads TGTGCCACCAGTGATTTTTCAAGGGAAACGCAGTATTTT. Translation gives CATSDFSRETQYF.

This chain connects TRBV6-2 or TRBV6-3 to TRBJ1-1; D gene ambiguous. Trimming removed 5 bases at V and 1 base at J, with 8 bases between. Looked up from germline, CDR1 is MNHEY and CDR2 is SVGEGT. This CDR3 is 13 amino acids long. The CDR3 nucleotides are TGTGCCAGCAGTCCCCCTGGGAACACTGAAGCTTTCTTT. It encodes CASSPPGNTEAFF.

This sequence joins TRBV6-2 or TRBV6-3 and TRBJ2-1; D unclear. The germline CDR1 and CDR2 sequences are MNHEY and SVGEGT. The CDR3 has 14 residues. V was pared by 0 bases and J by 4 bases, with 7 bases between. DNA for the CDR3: TGTGCCAGCAGTTACTCCTCCGGGTACAATGAGCAGTTCTTC. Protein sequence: CASSYSSGYNEQFF.

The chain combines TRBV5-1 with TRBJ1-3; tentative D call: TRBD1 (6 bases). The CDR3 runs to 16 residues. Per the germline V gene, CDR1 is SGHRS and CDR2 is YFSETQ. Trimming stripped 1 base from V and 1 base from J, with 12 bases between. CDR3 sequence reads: CASSLTRGVSGNTIYF. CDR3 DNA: TGCGCCAGCAGCTTGACCAGGGGTGTATCTGGAAACACCATATATTTT.

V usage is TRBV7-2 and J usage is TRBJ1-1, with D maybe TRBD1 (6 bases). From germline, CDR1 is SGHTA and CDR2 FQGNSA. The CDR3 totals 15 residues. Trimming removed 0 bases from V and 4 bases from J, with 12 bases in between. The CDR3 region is CASSLARVGATEAFF. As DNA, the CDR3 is TGTGCCAGCAGCTTAGCGCGGGTGGGGGCCACTGAAGCTTTCTTT.